The TCR beta chain described here comes from a study of T-cell memory formation after mild COVID-19. V was cut by 1 base and J by 1 base, with 15 bases left in between. From germline, CDR1 is SGHTA and CDR2 FQGNSA. This CDR3 is 17 amino acids long. This clonotype showed up just a few times. TCRdb analysed the 5' RACE reads with MiXCR anew, one entry per CDR3 protein. The sample yields 350,000 or so distinct CDR3 sequences, around 21% seen once. The chain couples TRBV7-2 to TRBJ2-3; no clear D. The sample comprised PBMCs or a T cell subset sorted from them (not recorded which). This sequence was found in an adult woman who had mild COVID-19 (a few samples of this study predate the infection). Cell type and time point are not known. The CDR3 region is CASSLVIRSLGTDTQYF. In DNA form, the CDR3 reads TGTGCCAGCAGCTTAGTAATTCGCTCTTTAGGCACAGATACGCAGTATTTT.